The clone carrying this TCR beta chain was found once. This specimen belongs to a study of T cell responses to AZD1222 COVID-19 vaccine. Assay: immunoSEQ multiplex PCR; the TCRdb copy retains only in-frame clones and omits some. This table has roughly 60,000 clones, 65% to 80% appearing once. J was trimmed by 0 bases and V by 2 bases; bases with no gene match: 8. CDR3 length equals 19 residues. Germline lookup yields CDR1 WSHSY and CDR2 SAAADI. The clonotype originates from an adult who received the AZD1222 COVID-19 vaccine. The sequencing used peripheral blood, collected 28 days after the second AZD1222 dose. The chain employs TRBV10-2 and TRBJ2-6; the match to TRBD1 covers 9 bases. CDR3 protein: CASSEIWDRARSGANVLTF. CDR3 DNA: TGCGCCAGCAGTGAGATCTGGGACAGGGCCCGCTCTGGGGCCAACGTCCTGACTTTC.